This TCR beta chain was recorded in a study of CD8+ T cells in alopecia areata. As to treatment: oral pan-JAK inhibitor, 5-10 mg twice daily. Extraction of RNA preceded its reverse transcription into cDNA, which served as the sequencing template. Only in-frame clones appear in the TCRdb table, and some are missing; sequencing was by immunoSEQ multiplex PCR. The table lists roughly 120,000 clones, 58% of them singletons. This CDR3 spans 15 amino acids. Losses at the gene ends were 0 bases for V and 6 bases for J; bases not matched to a gene: 6. CDR1 is GTSNPN and CDR2 is SVGIG in the germline V gene (reference sequence).

This chain connects TRBV30 to TRBJ2-3, with 10 positions matching TRBD1. This sample comprised CD8+ T cells sorted from blood, obtained at week 4, from a patient treated with tofacitinib. The receptor was derived from a human donor with alopecia areata. The CDR3: CAWSVDGTGEDTQYF. CDR3 nucleotides: TGTGCCTGGAGTGTAGACGGGACAGGGGAGGATACGCAGTATTTT.